This paragraph reports one T cell receptor (beta chain). Its specificity is not known. Primers included in the PCR were 60 Vbeta and 13 Jbeta primers. Only in-frame clones appear in the TCRdb table, and some are missing; sequencing was by immunoSEQ multiplex PCR. The data show more than 200,000 clones, around 79% seen once. V lost 4 bases, J lost 6 bases, and 15 bases lay in between. The CDR3 has 14 amino acids. Germline V gives CDR1 SGHNT, CDR2 YYREEE (reference sequence). These data come from a study of cytomegalovirus exposure and HLA in healthy donors. Study-wide results and caveats: As a later analysis revealed, the rate of TCR association differed by HLA locus, with DRB1 most and HLA-C fewest. Cytomegalovirus association was assigned to 170 or so TCR beta chains. Looking again later, the authors saw that most CMV-associated TCR beta chains seemed HLA-restricted.

This rearrangement joins TRBV5-4 to TRBJ2-3; tentatively, D is TRBD2 (5 bases). This receptor was taken from a male donor in good health and CMV-seronegative. Material: PBMCs. The CDR3: CASSTALAADTQYF. The CDR3 nucleotides are TGTGCCAGCAGCACCGCGCTAGCCGCCGATACGCAGTATTTT. The variable domain in full, completed from reference TRBV5-4 and TRBJ2-3, reads ETGVTQSPTHLIKTRGQQVTLRCSSQSGHNTVSWYQQALGQGPQFIFQYYREEENGRGNFPPRFSGLQFPNYSSELNVNALELDDSALYLCASSTALAADTQYFGPGTRLTVL.